The following is a TCR beta chain sequence with its context. Its antigen is currently not known. Within one base of it there is no much larger clone, and no base qualities were kept. At diagnosis, tumor, uninvolved tumor-adjacent lung and peripheral blood were collected and then preserved as a mix of FFPE and fresh-frozen material. The record originates from a study of T cells in localized non-small cell lung cancer (dated by TCRdb to 2019 to 2021). In terms of the full investigation: The study analyzed T cell repertoires of approximately 240 early-stage NSCLC patients, comparing tumors and uninvolved tumor-adjacent lungs. The cohort comprised approximately 240 treatment-naïve NSCLC patients with resected, localized lung tumors. NSCLC patients had a mean age of roughly 69 years, and fewer than 150 were male and about a hundred female.

The germline V gene (reference sequence) supplies CDR1 LNHNV and CDR2 YYDKDF. The CDR3 starts with the cysteine, ends with the phenylalanine, and has 15 residues. The read is trimmed to its CDR3 DNA, 45 bases read in frame from base 1. V was cut back by 4 bases and J by 2 bases, leaving a gap of 14 bases between them. The immunoSEQ Assay was used to sequence TCR beta CDR3 regions from DNA. The study's own analysis went as follows. T cell density was computed as TCR beta template counts normalized to usable DNA estimated by amplifying housekeeping genes. Using the preseqR package, richness was estimated by extrapolating to 120,000 templates for tissue samples and 400,000 templates for PBMC samples. Clonality was taken to be one minus Pielou's evenness. Tissue-enriched TCRs were identified by differential abundance testing using productive amino-acid clonotypes, minimum total count 5 and alpha 0.1. The Jaccard Index and the Morisita Overlap Index were used to measure how much the repertoires overlapped between compartments. GLIPH clustered TCR beta CDR3s with public tetramer-defined viral CDR3s; viral motifs required at least three viral sequences plus V-gene enrichment. TCRdb carries this immuneACCESS record with in-frame sequences only. Its versions omit some clonotypes, under half of them owing to an unresolved V gene in the studies checked, with the rest unexplained. Clone size and V and J calls were adopted from that table, with D and trimming inferred from the DNA. The sample data list approximately 5,200 clones, and 40% to 55% of these were observed just once. The ten top clones hold approximately 15% of the sample.

Results and caveats for the whole study, not just this receptor: Higher blood T cell density associated with longer overall survival, while higher adjacent-lung clonality associated with shorter survival. Uninvolved tumor-adjacent lung showed the highest T cell clonality, higher than tumor, which suggests more focused antigenic responses in the uninvolved tumor-adjacent lung. A median of roughly 60 of the top 100 tumor clones turned up in the paired uninvolved adjacent lung, and 28 of those clones also ranked among the top 100 of that same adjacent lung. Multi-region tumor sequencing was not performed, so intratumor heterogeneity could not be excluded. Because the study design was exploratory, TCR variables were selected using unadjusted p-values without false-discovery rate correction.

The TCR sequence derives from a man aged 35 to 70 with stage I lung adenocarcinoma. This receptor chain uses TRBV15 and TRBJ1-1; TRBD1 is possibly the D segment (6 matching bases). The sample in question was lung tumor tissue, obtained before any cancer treatment. The CDR3 protein sequence reads: CATSIGQQANTEAFF. The bases read TGTGCCACCAGCATAGGACAGCAGGCAAACACTGAAGCTTTCTTT.